Below, 6 T cell receptor beta chains from the same sample are listed, as sequenced in a study of spatial heterogeneity in lung cancer. TCRdb re-analysed the 5' RACE reads in MiXCR, keeping a single row per CDR3 protein. Here the sample spans more than 9,000 distinct CDR3 sequences, 6.2% being singletons. Documented time point: sample taken at primary tumor resection. The input material, whole RNA from tumor, nontumor lung or frozen PBMC, was sequenced unsorted. The sequences come from normal lung tissue next to the tumor, collected at surgery. The source is a male donor with early-stage non-small cell lung cancer.

This clonotype was seen more than once but under ten times. The CDR3 DNA sequence: TGCGCCAGCAGCCAAGAACCCCCCGGATCGGGTCGGGCCCCCGGGTCCCGAGATGAAAAACTGTTTTTT. It yields the protein CASSQEPPGSGRAPGSRDEKLFF. This chain links TRBV4-1 with TRBJ1-4; no definite D call. Trimming pared 0 bases from V and 6 bases from J, leaving 35 bases between. The CDR3 consists of 23 residues. In germline, CDR1 is MGHRA, CDR2 YSYEKL.

The table lists this clonotype with a few counts. The chain couples TRBV11-1 to TRBJ2-3; D is unclear. Germline V gene sequence: CDR1 SGHAT, CDR2 FQDESV (reference sequence). This CDR3 spans 12 amino acids. V lost 3 bases and J 9 bases, leaving 10 bases between the germline ends. CDR3 residues: CASSLAGSTQYF. CDR3 coding DNA: TGTGCCAGCAGCTTGGCTGGGTCGACGCAGTATTTT. The complete variable domain, with remaining parts taken from reference TRBV11-1 and TRBJ2-3, reads EAEVAQSPRYKITEKSQAVAFWCDPISGHATLYWYRQILGQGPELLVQFQDESVVDDSQLPKDRFSAERLKGVDSTLKIQPAELGDSAMYLCASSLAGSTQYFGPGTRLTVL.

This clonotype was seen repeatedly, ten times or more. CDR3 amino acids: CASSGQTGIAPGYTF. The CDR3 bases are TGTGCCAGCAGTGGGCAGACAGGAATCGCCCCTGGCTACACCTTC. The chain combines TRBV28 with TRBJ1-2; possible D gene TRBD1, 6 bases. With 5 bases removed from V and 7 bases from J, the gap between germline ends came to 20 bases. The CDR3 has 15 amino acids. In germline, CDR1 is MDHEN, CDR2 SYDVKM.

This clonotype was found many times. The chain has TRBV7-6 and TRBJ1-4, with 8 bases aligning to TRBD1. Germline V gene data show CDR1 as SGHVS and CDR2 as FNYEAQ. The junction had 6 bases not matched to a gene; V was cut back by 5 bases and J by 4 bases. This CDR3 is built from 15 residues. The CDR3 DNA is TGTGCCAGCAGCCCCTGGGACAGGTTTAATGAAAAACTGTTTTTT. Translation gives CASSPWDRFNEKLFF.

This clonotype came up many times. The chain links TRBV6-5 to TRBJ2-7; 7 bases are a match to TRBD2. Germline loops: CDR1 MNHEY, CDR2 SVGAGI. V shed 5 bases and J 2 bases; nucleotides not matched to a gene: 15. The CDR3 loop spans 17 amino acids. CDR3 protein: CASSRQPGLVRAYEQYF. As DNA, the CDR3 is TGTGCCAGCAGTCGACAGCCTGGACTAGTTAGAGCCTACGAGCAGTACTTC.

This clonotype has at least ten counts. The chain carries TRBV7-2 and TRBJ1-2; 8 bases are shared with TRBD1. V lost 0 bases and J lost 7; bases outside the gene matches: 4. The CDR3 is made up of 14 amino acids. Germline V CDR1 and CDR2: SGHTA, FQGNSA. The DNA of the CDR3 is TGTGCCAGCAGCTTAGCAGGACAGGGCCTTGGCTACACCTTC. Translation gives CASSLAGQGLGYTF.